Sequencing of this T cell receptor (beta chain) was carried out in a study of blood T cell repertoires in COVID-19. Study summary: PBMCs, B-cell-depleted T cells, or T cells were the source of the cDNA or gDNA that made up the material.

This clone was observed a few times. In the original analysis: For nucleated cells, counts were estimated from reference gene primer amplification. Using immunoSEQ multiplex PCR, the repertoire was profiled, and TCRdb retains in-frame clones only, with some absent. V and J calls and clone size are copied from that table; D and trimming were computed from the DNA. In the table there are about 46,000 clones, around 83% of which are singletons. Those who participated ranged in age from about 18 to 95 years and resided in 20 to 30 US areas. The CDR3 loop spans 12 amino acids. Trimming took 8 bases from V and 2 from J; bases not matched to a gene: 5. CDR1 is SQVTM, CDR2 ANQGSEA, per germline.

This clonotype was sampled from a woman aged 50 to 60 who had recovered from COVID-19. The rearrangement joins TRBV29-1 to TRBJ1-2; TRBD1 matches 7 bases. Specimen: PBMCs or T cells enriched from blood (not recorded which). In DNA, the CDR3 is TGCAGCATCGACAGGGCAAACTATGGCTACACCTTC. Translated, it gives CSIDRANYGYTF.